The 5 T cell receptor beta chains listed next were all sequenced from one sample in a study of blood T cells in healthy people across ages. Primers used in a second PCR of about 6 to 11 cycles were a sample-barcoded 5' primer and a J-beta primer mix. TCRdb fed the 5' RACE reads into MiXCR, producing one record per CDR3 protein. The sample includes around 850,000 distinct CDR3 sequences, under 40% of them seen just once. Sequenced sample: blood. All receptors come from a man aged 18-30 years in good health.

The V gene is TRBV20-1, the J gene TRBJ1-5; 7 bases are a match to TRBD1. Per germline, CDR1 DFQATT and CDR2 SNEGSKA (reference sequence). The CDR3 has 14 residues. Unmatched junction bases numbered 8, after V lost 3 bases and J lost 6 bases. The CDR3 DNA follows: TGCAGTGCTAGTGGGGACAGCGGAGGTCAGCCCCAGCATTTT. Its translation: CSASGDSGGQPQHF.

This clonotype was observed a handful of times. One end of the junction does not line up with germline, which may come from a read error. This chain connects TRBV20-1 to TRBJ2-7; TRBD1 aligns across 8 bases. Germline CDR1 and CDR2: DFQATT and SNEGSKA (reference sequence). CDR3 length: 15 amino acids. The CDR3 region is CSAGEPGQETYEQYF. The CDR3 coding sequence is TGCAGTGCTGGAGAGCCGGGACAGGAAACCTACGAGCAGTACTTC.

Turning to this clonotype: One base away lies a much larger clone, so this may be a sequencing read error. The chain combines TRBV20-1 with TRBJ2-1; 7 positions agree with TRBD1. The CDR3 is made up of 18 amino acids. CDR1 DFQATT and CDR2 SNEGSKA come from the germline V gene (reference sequence). The CDR3 spells CTPPGKRMGDQGDNEQFF. CDR3 in DNA: TGCACCCCCCCGGGGAAGCGGATGGGAGATCAGGGGGACAATGAGCAGTTCTTC.

This rearrangement joins TRBV7-9 to TRBJ1-2; D gene unclear. Germline lookup yields CDR1 SEHNR and CDR2 FQNEAQ (reference sequence). This CDR3 has 14 amino acids. V dropped 1 base and J dropped 4 bases, with 10 bases sitting between them. Written as DNA, the CDR3 is TGTGCCAGCAGCTTAGGGTTGGATTCCTATGGCTACACCTTC. Residues: CASSLGLDSYGYTF.

This chain links TRBV20-1 with TRBJ2-4, with D possibly TRBD1 on 5 matching bases. The J call could be wrong; TRBJ2-5 is a better fit for the DNA end. Germline assignment: CDR1 DFQATT and CDR2 SNEGSKA (reference sequence). The CDR3 sequence is 12 residues long. The CDR3 DNA sequence: TGCAGTGCGGGGCTGGTAAAAGAGACCCAGTACTTC. It codes for CSAGLVKETQYF.